This T cell receptor beta chain was sequenced during a study of PD-L1 blockade in urothelial cancer. Across the whole study: Starting at some point between 2013 and 2014, patients were given atezolizumab (1,200 mg intravenously every 3 weeks).

The method was immunoSEQ multiplex PCR; TCRdb's version includes in-frame clones alone and lacks a portion of them. The table lists roughly 48,000 clones, approximately 87% of them singletons. In its sample, this clone was seen a few times. The CDR3 covers 15 residues. In germline, CDR1 is MDHEN, CDR2 SYDVKM. V trimming: 5 bases; J trimming: 4 bases; junction bases outside the gene matches: 5. V and J are TRBV28 and TRBJ1-5, with 10 bases matching TRBD1. The material was PBMCs, obtained around atezolizumab (anti-PD-L1) treatment. The sequence was collected from a man aged 40-49 years with urothelial cancer. CDR3 DNA sequence: TGTGCCAGCAGTAAGACAGGGGGCCTAAATCAGCCCCAGCATTTT. Translated, it gives CASSKTGGLNQPQHF.